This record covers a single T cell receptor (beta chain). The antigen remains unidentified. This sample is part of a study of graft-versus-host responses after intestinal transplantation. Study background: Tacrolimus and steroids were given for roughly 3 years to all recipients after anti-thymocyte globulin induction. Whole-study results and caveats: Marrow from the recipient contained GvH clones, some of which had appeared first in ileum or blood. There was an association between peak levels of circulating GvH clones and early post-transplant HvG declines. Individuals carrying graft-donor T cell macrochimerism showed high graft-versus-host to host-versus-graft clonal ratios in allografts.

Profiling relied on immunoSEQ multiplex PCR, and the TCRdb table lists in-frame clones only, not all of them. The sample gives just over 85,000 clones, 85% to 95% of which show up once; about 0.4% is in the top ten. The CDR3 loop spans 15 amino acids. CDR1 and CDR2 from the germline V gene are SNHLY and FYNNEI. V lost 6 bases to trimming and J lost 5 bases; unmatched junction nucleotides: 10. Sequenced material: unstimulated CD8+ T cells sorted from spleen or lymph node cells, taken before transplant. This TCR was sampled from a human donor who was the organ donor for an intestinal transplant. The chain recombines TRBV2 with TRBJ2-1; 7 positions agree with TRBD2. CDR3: CASSGEPGLNNEQFF. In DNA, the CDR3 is TGTGCCAGCAGCGGTGAACCGGGACTAAACAATGAGCAGTTCTTC.